Listed here are 20 T cell receptor beta chains from one sample, sequenced in a study of shared clonotypes between healthy human individuals. The assay was immunoSEQ multiplex PCR, and TCRdb's table has in-frame clones only and misses some. The repertoire consists of approximately 1,500,000 clones, with 95% to 99% occurring once and the leading ten covering approximately 0.45%. Sequencing was performed on naive CD4+ T cells sorted from blood. As for subset: CD45RA+ positively selected. These receptors all come from a man younger than 45 in good health.

The J gene is TRBJ1-1, the V gene TRBV18; D perhaps matches TRBD1 (5 bases). Germline CDR1 KGHSH, CDR2 LQKENI. V lost 3 bases and J 3 bases, leaving 11 bases between the germline ends. There are 14 residues in the CDR3. In nucleotides, the CDR3 is TGTGCCAGCTCACCTCTTCAGGGAGACACTGAAGCTTTCTTT. Its protein is CASSPLQGDTEAFF.

This clone was counted once. This rearrangement joins TRBV5-1 to TRBJ2-1; D perhaps matches TRBD2 (6 bases). The V gene lost 4 bases and the J gene lost 10 bases, with 24 bases spanning the gap. The CDR3 consists of 16 residues. Germline lookup yields CDR1 SGHRS and CDR2 YFSETQ. As DNA, the CDR3 is TGCGCCAGCAGCCCCCCAGCGGGTCCCGCCGGGGGAGAGCAGTTCTTC. The encoded protein is CASSPPAGPAGGEQFF. Complete variable domain (other parts from reference TRBV5-1 and TRBJ2-1): KAGVTQTPRYLIKTRGQQVTLSCSPISGHRSVSWYQQTPGQGLQFLFEYFSETQRNKGNFPGRFSGRQFSNSRSEMNVSTLELGDSALYLCASSPPAGPAGGEQFFGPGTRLTVL.

This chain joins TRBV18 and TRBJ2-1; 9 nucleotides line up with TRBD2. Germline V gives CDR1 KGHSH, CDR2 LQKENI. V gave up 6 bases and J gave up 1 base; unmatched junction bases: 10. This CDR3 has 17 amino acids. CDR3 residues: CASSQGGTSSSYNEQFF. The CDR3 DNA reads as TGTGCCAGCTCGCAGGGCGGGACTAGCAGTTCCTACAATGAGCAGTTCTTC.

This rearrangement joins TRBV19 to TRBJ2-7; 13 bases fit TRBD2. The V and J ends lost 5 bases and 6 bases, in that order; junction bases with no gene match: 4. This CDR3 has 14 amino acids. Germline V lookup: CDR1 LNHDA, CDR2 SQIVND (reference sequence). The CDR3 reads CASSRTSGSFEQYF. CDR3 nucleotides: TGTGCCAGTAGTCGGACTAGCGGGAGTTTCGAGCAGTACTTC. Looking up the rest from reference TRBV19 and TRBJ2-7 gives the full variable domain: DGGITQSPKYLFRKEGQNVTLSCEQNLNHDAMYWYRQDPGQGLRLIYYSQIVNDFQKGDIAEGYSVSREKKESFPLTVTSAQKNPTAFYLCASSRTSGSFEQYFGPGTRLTVT.

The rearrangement links TRBV6-5 to TRBJ1-3; D is undetermined. The CDR3 has 14 residues. The germline CDR1 and CDR2 sequences are MNHEY and SVGAGI. Trimming pared 8 bases from V and 0 bases from J, leaving 11 bases between. The DNA for the CDR3 is TGTGCCAGCTCTTCCAGTCTCTCTGGAAACACCATATATTTT. As protein: CASSSSLSGNTIYF.

The V and J genes are TRBV5-1 and TRBJ2-1, with 7 bases fitting TRBD2. This CDR3 is built from 15 residues. The germline CDR1 and CDR2 sequences are SGHRS and YFSETQ. Unmatched junction bases numbered 7, after V lost 1 base and J lost 6 bases. In nucleotides, the CDR3 is TGCGCCAGCAGCTTGATGTCAGCGGGATTCAATGAGCAGTTCTTC. Amino acids: CASSLMSAGFNEQFF.

V and J are TRBV5-4 and TRBJ2-5; 10 bases are shared with TRBD2. Germline assignment: CDR1 SGHNT and CDR2 YYREEE (reference sequence). Trimming at V came to 0 bases and at J to 4 bases, leaving 9 bases not matched to a gene. CDR3 length: 17 residues. This CDR3 is CASSLAGLAGGRETQYF. CDR3 nucleotide sequence: TGTGCCAGCAGCTTGGCCGGGTTAGCGGGAGGTAGAGAGACCCAGTACTTC. Full variable domain (rest looked up from reference TRBV5-4 and TRBJ2-5): ETGVTQSPTHLIKTRGQQVTLRCSSQSGHNTVSWYQQALGQGPQFIFQYYREEENGRGNFPPRFSGLQFPNYSSELNVNALELDDSALYLCASSLAGLAGGRETQYFGPGTRLLVL.

The J gene is TRBJ2-2, the V gene TRBV5-5, with D perhaps matching TRBD2 (5 bases). The length of the CDR3 is 15 residues. Trimming left V 5 bases short and J 5 bases short, with 16 bases between. Germline-derived CDR1 and CDR2 are SGHKS and YYEKEE (reference sequence). The DNA for the CDR3 is TGTGCCAGCAGAGACATGAGAACTAGGACCGGGGAGCTGTTTTTT. Protein sequence: CASRDMRTRTGELFF.

CDR3 DNA: TGCGCCAGCAGCTTGTCAAGCGGGAGGGGTCCAGAGACCCAGTACTTC. It is translated as CASSLSSGRGPETQYF. The chain has TRBV5-1 and TRBJ2-5; 10 nucleotides align to TRBD2. V lost 1 base and J lost 4; bases outside the gene matches: 7. Germline CDR1 and CDR2: SGHRS and YFSETQ. The length of the CDR3 is 16 residues.

This clone has just one count. This chain joins TRBV5-8 and TRBJ2-5, with TRBD2 identical over 13 bases. Looked up from germline, CDR1 is SGHTS and CDR2 is YDEGEE. The V segment lost 4 bases and the J segment 2 bases; nucleotides outside the gene matches: 2. CDR3 length equals 15 residues. This chain's CDR3 is CASSTGLAGQETQYF. In nucleotides, the CDR3 is TGTGCCAGCAGCACGGGACTAGCGGGACAAGAGACCCAGTACTTC.

The chain has TRBV5-4 and TRBJ2-7, with TRBD2 matching 8 bases. The germline V gene encodes CDR1 SGHNT and CDR2 YYREEE (reference sequence). The CDR3 runs 15 residues. The J segment lost 6 bases and the V segment lost 3 bases, leaving 11 bases of the junction unmatched. The CDR3 nucleotides are TGTGCCAGCAGCTGGCCGGGACTAGGTTTCGGCGAGCAGTACTTC. Translated: CASSWPGLGFGEQYF.

The V call is TRBV11-2, the J call TRBJ2-6; D gene uncertain. CDR1 and CDR2 from the germline V gene are SGHAT and FQNNGV. The length of the CDR3 is 15 residues. Between the trimmed V and J ends, which lost 1 base and 4 bases, there was a span of 8 bases. CDR3 region: CASSLGQLGANVLTF. For the CDR3, the DNA is TGTGCCAGCAGCTTAGGGCAGCTGGGGGCCAACGTCCTGACTTTC.

The chain combines TRBV7-9 with TRBJ1-5; D gene ambiguous. Per germline, CDR1 SEHNR and CDR2 FQNEAQ (reference sequence). The V and J ends lost 6 bases and 3 bases respectively, with 12 bases between them. The CDR3 length is 14 residues. The CDR3 sequence: CASSRDITNQPQHF. The CDR3 nucleotides read TGTGCCAGCAGTAGAGACATCACCAATCAGCCCCAGCATTTT.

The V and J genes are TRBV2 and TRBJ2-5; either TRBD1 or TRBD2 may fit D (6 bases each). The CDR3 spans 13 residues. Germline V lookup: CDR1 SNHLY, CDR2 FYNNEI. The V end was cut by 10 bases, the J end by 4 bases, with 16 bases between. CDR3: CATKGGQRETQYF. CDR3 nucleotide sequence: TGTGCCACCAAAGGGGGGCAAAGAGAGACCCAGTACTTC.

The chain combines TRBV10-3 with TRBJ2-1, with D perhaps TRBD1 or TRBD2 (5 bases each). Per germline, CDR1 ENHRY and CDR2 SYGVKD. Trimming removed 6 bases at V and 1 base at J, with 10 bases between. This CDR3 has 14 amino acids. The CDR3 here is CAISRDQSYNEQFF. CDR3 nucleotide sequence: TGTGCCATCAGCCGGGACCAATCCTACAATGAGCAGTTCTTC.

Notes on this clone: The same CDR3 is also encoded by other DNA sequences in this sample. V and J are TRBV5-1 and TRBJ2-7; 11 nucleotides align to TRBD1. Germline V lookup: CDR1 SGHRS, CDR2 YFSETQ. CDR3 length equals 15 residues. Trimming removed 0 bases from V and 3 bases from J; junction bases left unmatched: 2. CDR3 sequence: CASSLGTGGFYEQYF. For the CDR3, the DNA is TGCGCCAGCAGCTTGGGGACAGGGGGCTTCTACGAGCAGTACTTC.

The V and J genes are TRBV7-8 and TRBJ2-5; D remains unclear. V lost 1 base, J lost 14 bases, and 20 bases lay in between. CDR1 SGHVS and CDR2 FQNEAQ come from the germline V gene. This CDR3 contains 14 residues. CDR3 in amino acids: CASSLVVETQLIYF. The CDR3 DNA reads TGTGCCAGCAGCTTAGTGGTGGAGACCCAGCTCATATACTTC.

The V and J genes are TRBV10-3 and TRBJ1-2, with 8 nucleotides matching TRBD1. CDR1 and CDR2 (germline): ENHRY, SYGVKD. There are 16 residues in the CDR3. V dropped 4 bases and J dropped 0; count of bases not matched to a gene: 7. The chain's CDR3 is CAISGTGNLANYGYTF. The CDR3 DNA sequence: TGTGCCATCAGTGGGACAGGGAACCTAGCTAACTATGGCTACACCTTC.

The V call is TRBV9, the J call TRBJ2-1; 7 bases fit TRBD1. The germline V gene has CDR1 SGDLS and CDR2 YYNGEE. With V trimmed by 3 bases and J by 0 bases, 6 bases remained unmatched. The CDR3 has 16 residues. The DNA for the CDR3 is TGTGCCAGCAGCGGACGACAGGGTAGCTCCTACAATGAGCAGTTCTTC. Protein sequence: CASSGRQGSSYNEQFF.

The V and J genes are TRBV5-4 and TRBJ1-5, with D perhaps TRBD1 (5 bases). Germline V lookup: CDR1 SGHNT, CDR2 YYREEE (reference sequence). The CDR3 is 14 residues long. Trimming pared 3 bases from V and 4 bases from J, leaving 11 bases between. The CDR3 DNA follows: TGTGCCAGCAGCTACGGTGGGGCAAATCAGCCCCAGCATTTT. Residues: CASSYGGANQPQHF. Full variable domain (missing parts from reference TRBV5-4 and TRBJ1-5): ETGVTQSPTHLIKTRGQQVTLRCSSQSGHNTVSWYQQALGQGPQFIFQYYREEENGRGNFPPRFSGLQFPNYSSELNVNALELDDSALYLCASSYGGANQPQHFGDGTRLSIL.